This T cell receptor (beta chain) was found in a study of blood T cell repertoires in COVID-19. Looking at the study overall: Donors in the United States, Italy and Spain gave samples during acute or convalescent COVID-19. T cells, B-cell-depleted T cells, or PBMCs provided the cDNA or gDNA that served as material.

In germline, CDR1 is SGHVS, CDR2 FQNEAQ. CDR3 length equals 12 residues. Between the trimmed V and J ends, which lost 7 bases and 13 bases, there was a span of 16 bases. In the authors' methods: Reference gene primer amplification in the assay estimated nucleated cell counts. Here immunoSEQ multiplex PCR was the method, and the copy in TCRdb shows in-frame clones only, minus some. The V and J calls and clone size were taken over from that table, and D and trimming were inferred from the DNA. The sample contains hundreds of thousands of clones, approximately 80% of which appear only once. The sample consisted of peripheral blood. This sequence originates from a human donor in a cohort sampled during active COVID-19. J is TRBJ2-2 and V is TRBV7-8; tentatively, D is TRBD1 (5 bases). CDR3 DNA: TGTGCCAGCACCCTTGGGGCAGGGTGGCTGTTTTTT. This codes for CASTLGAGWLFF.